This T cell receptor (beta chain) was sequenced in a study of human T cells and chemical hapten exposure. Regarding time point: healthy volunteer bleed at 6 weeks. It was unfractionated whole blood from which total RNA was extracted. The CDR3 runs to 13 residues. V lost 8 bases to trimming and J lost 2 bases; unmatched junction nucleotides: 5. CDR1 is ENHRY and CDR2 is SYGVKD in the germline V gene. Library construction involved attaching unique molecular identifiers to individual cDNA molecules, which allowed quantitative, reproducible TCR counting. Original processing notes: Individual samples carried between roughly 23,224 and 700,000 TCRs, with about 88,000 as the median. TCRdb processed the RACE reads anew with MiXCR; each CDR3 protein has one entry. It is TCRdb's table, rather than the study itself, that gives the V and J calls and clone size. The table has about 65,000 distinct CDR3 sequences, around 6.1% seen once.

The sequence derives from a female donor in good health. Some clones in this sample may be carry-over from other donors' samples. V usage is TRBV10-3 and J usage is TRBJ2-5; 7 bases are a match to TRBD1. Input material: whole blood. For the CDR3, the DNA is TGTGCCATCTCCGGGACAGAACAAGAGACCCAGTACTTC. Protein product: CAISGTEQETQYF.